These T cell receptor beta chains were read from a single sample in a study of cytomegalovirus exposure and HLA in healthy donors. Only in-frame clones appear in the TCRdb table, and some are missing; sequencing was by immunoSEQ multiplex PCR. The sample has around 150,000 clones, approximately 77% seen once; the top ten hold 7.4%. Sequenced: PBMCs. Source of these receptors: a male donor in good health and CMV-seropositive. The CDR3 runs from the conserved cysteine through the conserved F or W. A D gene is named only where the DNA matches it firmly. A clone size is listed for some rows: how often the clone was seen (once, few, many), or a class if it is expanded.

CDR3 protein | CDR3 DNA | CDR3 length | J gene | clone size | D gene | V gene
CAIREDTGYPYEQYF | TGTGCCATAAGGGAAGACACAGGTTACCCCTACGAGCAGTACTTC | 15 | TRBJ2-7 | - | - | TRBV10-3
CASSRASPYEQYF | TGTGCCAGCAGCCGCGCGTCCCCCTACGAGCAGTACTTC | 13 | TRBJ2-7 | - | - | TRBV5-4
CASSERQGSYNSPLHF | TGTGCCAGCAGTGAAAGACAGGGCTCCTATAATTCACCCCTCCACTTT | 16 | TRBJ1-6 | - | TRBD1 | TRBV2
CASRATGESNYGYTF | TGTGCCAGCAGGGCCACAGGGGAATCTAACTATGGCTACACCTTC | 15 | TRBJ1-2 | - | TRBD1 | TRBV6-6
CASSADRFNQPQHF | TGTGCCAGCAGTGCCGACAGGTTCAATCAGCCCCAGCATTTT | 14 | TRBJ1-5 | few | - | TRBV2
CASSERSSYNEQFF | TGTGCCAGCAGCGAGCGTAGCTCCTACAATGAGCAGTTCTTC | 14 | TRBJ2-1 | - | - | TRBV13
CASSLSGSTDTQYF | TGTGCCAGCAGCTTGAGCGGGAGCACAGATACGCAGTATTTT | 14 | TRBJ2-3 | - | - | TRBV7-3
CASSQMDWDRGYYEQYF | TGCGCCAGCAGCCAAATGGATTGGGACAGGGGCTACTACGAGCAGTACTTC | 17 | TRBJ2-7 | - | TRBD1 | TRBV4-1
CASSLSGEAFF | TGTGCCAGCTCTCTCAGCGGTGAAGCTTTCTTT | 11 | TRBJ1-1 | - | - | TRBV18
CASSLRAAGGKNEQFF | TGTGCCAGCAGCTTACGTGCCGCGGGGGGCAAAAATGAGCAGTTCTTC | 16 | TRBJ2-1 | - | TRBD2 | TRBV11-3
CASSEGTGGNSPLHF | TGTGCCAGCAGTGAAGGGACAGGGGGGAATTCACCCCTCCACTTT | 15 | TRBJ1-6 | - | TRBD1 | TRBV6-1
CAWSNGRSNQPQHF | TGTGCCTGGAGCAACGGGAGGTCCAATCAGCCCCAGCATTTT | 14 | TRBJ1-5 | - | - | TRBV30
CASSYFQGLTGNTIYF | TGTGCCAGCAGCTATTTTCAGGGACTAACTGGAAACACCATATATTTT | 16 | TRBJ1-3 | - | - | TRBV5-6
CASSSRTGYGYTF | TGTGCCAGCAGCTCTCGGACGGGATATGGCTACACCTTC | 13 | TRBJ1-2 | - | - | TRBV11-2
CASSQDRRGGGYGYTF | TGTGCCAGCAGCCAAGATAGGAGAGGGGGGGGCTATGGCTACACCTTC | 16 | TRBJ1-2 | many | - | TRBV4-2
CASSLVLQGLDGYTF | TGTGCCAGCAGCTTGGTTCTACAGGGTCTAGATGGCTACACCTTC | 15 | TRBJ1-2 | - | - | TRBV5-6
CASSPQGADSPLHF | TGTGCCAGCTCACCACAGGGGGCTGATTCACCCCTCCACTTT | 14 | TRBJ1-6 | - | TRBD1 | TRBV18
CASSQGLGSSYEQYF | TGCGCCAGCAGCCAAGGATTGGGGAGTTCCTACGAGCAGTACTTC | 15 | TRBJ2-7 | - | - | TRBV4-1
CASRRTSGGTGEQFF | TGTGCCAGCCGCCGGACTAGCGGGGGGACCGGTGAGCAGTTCTTC | 15 | TRBJ2-1 | - | TRBD2 | TRBV2
CASSRQGTEQYF | TGTGCCAGCAGCCGACAGGGTACCGAGCAGTACTTC | 12 | TRBJ2-7 | - | TRBD1 | TRBV7-9
CASSLGSGYNQPQHF | TGCGCCAGCAGCTTGGGGTCAGGGTACAATCAGCCCCAGCATTTT | 15 | TRBJ1-5 | - | - | TRBV5-1
CASSRQGRQYF | TGTGCCAGCAGTCGACAGGGAAGGCAGTACTTC | 11 | TRBJ2-7 | - | TRBD1 | TRBV25-1
CASSETENTEAFF | TGTGCCAGCAGTGAAACAGAGAACACTGAAGCTTTCTTT | 13 | TRBJ1-1 | - | - | TRBV6-1
CASSVGGVARPPDTQYF | TGTGCCAGCAGCGTAGGGGGGGTGGCCCGACCCCCAGATACGCAGTATTTT | 17 | TRBJ2-3 | - | - | TRBV9
CASSLRSGDEDTIYF | TGTGCCAGCAGCCTTCGTTCGGGGGACGAGGACACCATATATTTT | 15 | TRBJ1-3 | - | - | TRBV4-2
CASSVRRSQPQHF | TGTGCCAGCAGCGTCAGGAGGAGTCAGCCCCAGCATTTT | 13 | TRBJ1-5 | - | - | TRBV6-5
CASGKQAWEQFF | TGTGCCAGCGGAAAACAGGCTTGGGAGCAGTTCTTC | 12 | TRBJ2-1 | - | - | TRBV6-5
CASSIDRGSGYTF | TGTGCCAGCAGTATCGACAGGGGATCCGGCTACACCTTC | 13 | TRBJ1-2 | - | TRBD1 | TRBV6-1
CASSSLESPEQFF | TGTGCCAGCAGCTCACTAGAGTCCCCTGAGCAGTTCTTC | 13 | TRBJ2-1 | few | - | TRBV7-3
CSVPPRTGGGNYGYTF | TGCAGCGTGCCCCCCAGGACAGGGGGTGGAAACTATGGCTACACCTTC | 16 | TRBJ1-2 | - | TRBD1 | TRBV29-1
CSVARDYEQYF | TGCAGCGTTGCCAGGGACTACGAGCAGTACTTC | 11 | TRBJ2-7 | - | - | TRBV29-1
CASSSRGGANTGELFF | TGTGCCAGCAGCTCCCGCGGGGGGGCGAACACCGGGGAGCTGTTTTTT | 16 | TRBJ2-2 | - | TRBD2 | TRBV5-4
CASSYSRGSQETQYF | TGTGCCAGCAGTTACTCACGGGGGAGTCAAGAGACCCAGTACTTC | 15 | TRBJ2-5 | - | - | TRBV6-6
CATSREDGTEFTYNEQFF | TGTGCCACCAGCAGAGAGGACGGGACAGAATTTACCTACAATGAGCAGTTCTTC | 18 | TRBJ2-1 | - | TRBD1 | TRBV15
CASSLNPGENYEQYF | TGCGCCAGCAGCTTGAATCCCGGGGAAAACTACGAGCAGTACTTC | 15 | TRBJ2-7 | - | - | TRBV5-1
CASSPTPRESNEQFF | TGTGCCAGCAGCCCCACCCCGAGGGAGTCGAATGAGCAGTTCTTC | 15 | TRBJ2-1 | - | - | TRBV11-3
CASSIGASSPLHF | TGTGCCAGTAGTATAGGAGCTAGTTCACCCCTCCACTTT | 13 | TRBJ1-6 | - | - | TRBV19
CASSLGADTDTQYF | TGTGCCAGCAGCTTGGGGGCTGACACAGATACGCAGTATTTT | 14 | TRBJ2-3 | few | - | TRBV5-4
CAISEGGTEAFF | TGTGCCATCAGTGAAGGCGGCACTGAAGCTTTCTTT | 12 | TRBJ1-1 | few | - | TRBV10-3
CASSVAQGQVNYGYTF | TGTGCCAGCAGCGTAGCTCAAGGACAGGTGAACTATGGCTACACCTTC | 16 | TRBJ1-2 | - | TRBD1 | TRBV9
CASSSQRGASRNEQFF | TGTGCCAGCAGCTCCCAGCGGGGGGCCTCCCGCAATGAGCAGTTCTTC | 16 | TRBJ2-1 | - | TRBD2 | TRBV7-2
CASRGLSNYGYTF | TGTGCCAGCAGAGGACTTTCTAACTATGGCTACACCTTC | 13 | TRBJ1-2 | - | - | TRBV6-5
CASCSSGGAAKNIQYF | TGTGCCAGCTGTTCTAGCGGGGGGGCAGCCAAAAACATTCAGTACTTC | 16 | TRBJ2-4 | - | TRBD2 | TRBV2
CASPHVGGVYEQYF | TGTGCCAGCCCACATGTCGGGGGTGTGTACGAGCAGTACTTC | 14 | TRBJ2-7 | - | - | TRBV6-4
CASSQGLAGALTDTQYF | TGTGCCAGCAGCCAAGGGCTAGCGGGGGCCCTCACAGATACGCAGTATTTT | 17 | TRBJ2-3 | - | TRBD2 | TRBV4-2
CASSPVGTANTGELFF | TGTGCCAGCAGCCCAGTCGGGACAGCGAACACCGGGGAGCTGTTTTTT | 16 | TRBJ2-2 | - | TRBD1 | TRBV11-3
CASRADGYTGELFF | TGTGCCAGCAGAGCGGACGGATACACCGGGGAGCTGTTTTTT | 14 | TRBJ2-2 | - | - | TRBV2
CASSLLRGLAGYNEQFF | TGTGCCAGCTCCCTGCTCCGGGGACTAGCGGGGTACAATGAGCAGTTCTTC | 17 | TRBJ2-1 | - | TRBD2 | TRBV18
CASSSAGVPGDTQYF | TGTGCCAGTAGTAGCGCGGGGGTTCCGGGAGATACGCAGTATTTT | 15 | TRBJ2-3 | - | TRBD2 | TRBV19
CASSFDSLSYEQYF | TGTGCCAGCAGCTTCGACAGCCTTTCATACGAGCAGTACTTC | 14 | TRBJ2-7 | - | - | TRBV5-4
CAWSPHRGLFSSPLHF | TGTGCCTGGAGTCCCCATAGGGGCCTTTTCAGTTCACCCCTCCACTTT | 16 | TRBJ1-6 | few | - | TRBV30
CASSIVGGSAEAFF | TGTGCCAGTAGTATAGTTGGGGGGAGCGCTGAAGCTTTCTTT | 14 | TRBJ1-1 | few | - | TRBV19
CASSSVTGLEETQYF | TGTGCCAGCTCATCGGTGACAGGGCTGGAGGAGACCCAGTACTTC | 15 | TRBJ2-5 | - | TRBD1 | TRBV18
CASSLPQDFSYEQYF | TGTGCCAGCAGCTTACCACAGGATTTCTCCTACGAGCAGTACTTC | 15 | TRBJ2-7 | - | - | TRBV5-6
CSVGLGTYEQYF | TGCAGCGTGGGGCTGGGTACCTACGAGCAGTACTTC | 12 | TRBJ2-7 | - | - | TRBV29-1
CASSLLGTGGFEGTEAFF | TGCGCCAGCAGCCTTTTGGGGACAGGGGGCTTTGAGGGCACTGAAGCTTTCTTT | 18 | TRBJ1-1 | - | TRBD1 | TRBV5-1
CAWSVANYEQYF | TGTGCCTGGAGTGTAGCCAACTACGAGCAGTACTTC | 12 | TRBJ2-7 | - | - | TRBV30